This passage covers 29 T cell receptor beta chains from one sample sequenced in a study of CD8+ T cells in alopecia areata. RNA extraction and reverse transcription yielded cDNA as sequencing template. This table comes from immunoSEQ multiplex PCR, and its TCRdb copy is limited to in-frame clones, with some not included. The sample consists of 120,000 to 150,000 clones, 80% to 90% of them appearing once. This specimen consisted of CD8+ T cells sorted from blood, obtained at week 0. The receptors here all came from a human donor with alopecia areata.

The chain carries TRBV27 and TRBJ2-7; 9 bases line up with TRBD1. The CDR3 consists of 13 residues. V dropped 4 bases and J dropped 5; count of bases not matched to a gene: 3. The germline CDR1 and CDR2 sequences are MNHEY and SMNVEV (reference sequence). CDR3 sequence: CASSSTGGDEQYF. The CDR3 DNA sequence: TGTGCCAGCAGTTCGACAGGGGGAGACGAGCAGTACTTC.

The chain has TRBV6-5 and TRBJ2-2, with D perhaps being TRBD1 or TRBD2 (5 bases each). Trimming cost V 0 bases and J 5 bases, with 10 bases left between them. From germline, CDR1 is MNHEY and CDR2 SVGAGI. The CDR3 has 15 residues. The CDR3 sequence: CASSYSGPVTGELFF. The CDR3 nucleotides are TGTGCCAGCAGTTACTCGGGACCCGTGACCGGGGAGCTGTTTTTT.

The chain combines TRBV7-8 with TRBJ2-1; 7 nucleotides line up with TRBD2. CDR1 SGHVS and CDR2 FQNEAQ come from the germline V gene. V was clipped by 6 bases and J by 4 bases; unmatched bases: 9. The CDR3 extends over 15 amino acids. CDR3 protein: CASRDMAGVYNEQFF. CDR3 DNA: TGTGCCAGCAGGGATATGGCGGGAGTGTACAATGAGCAGTTCTTC. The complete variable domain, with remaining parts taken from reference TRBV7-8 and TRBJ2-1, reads GAGVSQSPRYKVAKRGQDVALRCDPISGHVSLFWYQQALGQGPEFLTYFQNEAQLDKSGLPSDRFFAERPEGSVSTLKIQRTQQEDSAVYLCASRDMAGVYNEQFFGPGTRLTVL.

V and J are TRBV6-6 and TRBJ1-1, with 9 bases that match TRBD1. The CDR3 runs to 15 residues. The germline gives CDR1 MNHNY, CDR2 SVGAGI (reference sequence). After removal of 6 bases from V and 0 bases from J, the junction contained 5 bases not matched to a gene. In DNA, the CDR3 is TGTGCCAGCAGGGACAGGGGAAACATGAACACTGAAGCTTTCTTT. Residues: CASRDRGNMNTEAFF.

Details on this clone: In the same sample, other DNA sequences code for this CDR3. The CDR3 nucleotides are TGTGCCAGTAGTATAGAGGGCAGGGGCACTGAAGCTTTCTTT. Translation gives CASSIEGRGTEAFF. This chain links TRBV19 with TRBJ1-1; perhaps TRBD1 as D (6 bases). Germline assignment: CDR1 LNHDA and CDR2 SQIVND (reference sequence). This CDR3 has 14 residues. V was cut by 0 bases and J by 4 bases, with 9 bases left in between.

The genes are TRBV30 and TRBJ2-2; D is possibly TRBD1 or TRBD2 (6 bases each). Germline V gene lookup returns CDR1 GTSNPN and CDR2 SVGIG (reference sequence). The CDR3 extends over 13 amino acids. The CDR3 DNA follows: TGTTCTAGCGAACAGGGGAACACCGGGGAGCTGTTTTTT. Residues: CSSEQGNTGELFF.

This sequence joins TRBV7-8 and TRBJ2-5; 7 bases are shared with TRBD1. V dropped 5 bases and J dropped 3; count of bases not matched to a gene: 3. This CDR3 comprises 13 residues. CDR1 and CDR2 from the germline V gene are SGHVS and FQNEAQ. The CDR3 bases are TGTGCCAGCAGCACCCAGGGGGAAGAGACCCAGTACTTC. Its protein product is CASSTQGEETQYF.

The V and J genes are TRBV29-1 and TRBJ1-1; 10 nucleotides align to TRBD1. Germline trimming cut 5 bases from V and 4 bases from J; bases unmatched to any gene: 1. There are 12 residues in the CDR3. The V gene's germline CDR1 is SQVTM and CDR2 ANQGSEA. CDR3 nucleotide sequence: TGCAGCGTTCGGACAGGGGGCACTGAAGCTTTCTTT. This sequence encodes CSVRTGGTEAFF.

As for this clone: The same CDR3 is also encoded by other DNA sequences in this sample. Here the CDR3 DNA reads TGTGCCAGCAGTTTAAACTTGAACACTGAAGCTTTCTTT. Amino acid sequence: CASSLNLNTEAFF. The chain carries TRBV27 and TRBJ1-1, with unresolved D. This CDR3 spans 13 amino acids. The germline CDR1 and CDR2 sequences are MNHEY and SMNVEV (reference sequence). Deletions cut 2 bases from V and 0 bases from J, with 4 bases between.

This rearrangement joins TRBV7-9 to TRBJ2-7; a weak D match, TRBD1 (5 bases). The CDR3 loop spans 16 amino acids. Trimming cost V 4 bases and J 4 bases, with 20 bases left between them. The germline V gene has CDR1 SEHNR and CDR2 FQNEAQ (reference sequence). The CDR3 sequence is CASSSNTGSNGYEQYF. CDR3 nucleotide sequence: TGTGCCAGCAGCTCCAACACAGGAAGCAATGGGTACGAGCAGTACTTC.

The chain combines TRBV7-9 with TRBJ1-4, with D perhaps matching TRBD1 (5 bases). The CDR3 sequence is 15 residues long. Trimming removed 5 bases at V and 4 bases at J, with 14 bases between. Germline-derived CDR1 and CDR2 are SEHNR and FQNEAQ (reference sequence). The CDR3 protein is CASSPGTVDNEKLFF. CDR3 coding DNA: TGTGCCAGCAGCCCCGGGACGGTGGATAATGAAAAACTGTTTTTT.

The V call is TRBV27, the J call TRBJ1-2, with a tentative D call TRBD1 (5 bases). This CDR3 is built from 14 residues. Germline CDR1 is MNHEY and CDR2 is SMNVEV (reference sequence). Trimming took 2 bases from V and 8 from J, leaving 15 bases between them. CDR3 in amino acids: CASSLSSSGLGYTF. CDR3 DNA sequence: TGTGCCAGCAGTTTAAGCTCGTCGGGACTAGGCTACACCTTC.

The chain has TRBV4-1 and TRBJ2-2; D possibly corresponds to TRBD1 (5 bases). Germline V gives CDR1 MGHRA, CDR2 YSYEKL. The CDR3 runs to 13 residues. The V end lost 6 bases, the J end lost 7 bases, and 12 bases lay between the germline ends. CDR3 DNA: TGCGCCAGCAGAAAAGAAGGGGTCGGGGAGCTGTTTTTT. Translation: CASRKEGVGELFF.

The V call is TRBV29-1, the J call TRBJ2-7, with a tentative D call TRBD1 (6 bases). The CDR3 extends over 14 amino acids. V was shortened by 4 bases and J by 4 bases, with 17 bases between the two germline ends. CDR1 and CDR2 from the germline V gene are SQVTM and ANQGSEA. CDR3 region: CSVGGLTQGYEQYF. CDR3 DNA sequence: TGCAGCGTTGGGGGTCTCACACAGGGTTACGAGCAGTACTTC.

Here the CDR3 reads CASSESPYEQYF. The DNA for the CDR3 is TGCGCCAGCAGTGAGTCCCCCTACGAGCAGTACTTC. The V gene is TRBV10-1, the J gene TRBJ2-7, with unresolved D. Trimming cost V 0 bases and J 2 bases, with 2 bases left between them. Germline CDR1 and CDR2: WNHNN and SYGVQD (reference sequence). The CDR3 extends over 12 amino acids.

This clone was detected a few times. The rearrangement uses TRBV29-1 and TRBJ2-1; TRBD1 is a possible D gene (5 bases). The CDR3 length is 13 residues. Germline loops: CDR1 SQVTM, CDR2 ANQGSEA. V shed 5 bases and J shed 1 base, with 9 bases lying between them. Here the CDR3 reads CSVRAGSYNEQFF. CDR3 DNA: TGCAGCGTTCGGGCAGGGTCCTACAATGAGCAGTTCTTC.

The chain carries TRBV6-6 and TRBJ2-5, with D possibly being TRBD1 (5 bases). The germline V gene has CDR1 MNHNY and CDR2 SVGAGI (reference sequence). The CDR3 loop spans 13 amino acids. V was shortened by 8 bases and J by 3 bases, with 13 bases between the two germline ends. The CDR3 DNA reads TGTGCCAGCGTACCACAGGTAGAAGAGACCCAGTACTTC. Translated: CASVPQVEETQYF.

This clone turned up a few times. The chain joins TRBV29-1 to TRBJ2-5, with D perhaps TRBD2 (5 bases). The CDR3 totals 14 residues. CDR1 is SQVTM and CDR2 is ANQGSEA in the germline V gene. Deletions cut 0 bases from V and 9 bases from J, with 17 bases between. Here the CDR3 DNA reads TGCAGCGTTGAAGATCGTCGTCAGGCCGGGGCCCAGTACTTC. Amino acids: CSVEDRRQAGAQYF.

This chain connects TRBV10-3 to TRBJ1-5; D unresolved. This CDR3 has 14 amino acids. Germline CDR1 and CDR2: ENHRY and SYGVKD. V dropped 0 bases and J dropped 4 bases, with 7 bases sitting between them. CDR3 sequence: CAISESGKNQPQHF. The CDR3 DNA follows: TGTGCCATCAGTGAGTCCGGCAAAAATCAGCCCCAGCATTTT.

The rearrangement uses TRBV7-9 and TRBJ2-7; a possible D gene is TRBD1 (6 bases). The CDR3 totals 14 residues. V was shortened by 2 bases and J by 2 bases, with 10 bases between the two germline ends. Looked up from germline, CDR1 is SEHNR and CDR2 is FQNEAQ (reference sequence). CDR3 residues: CASSLQGLTYEQYF. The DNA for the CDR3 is TGTGCCAGCAGCTTACAGGGGCTCACCTACGAGCAGTACTTC.

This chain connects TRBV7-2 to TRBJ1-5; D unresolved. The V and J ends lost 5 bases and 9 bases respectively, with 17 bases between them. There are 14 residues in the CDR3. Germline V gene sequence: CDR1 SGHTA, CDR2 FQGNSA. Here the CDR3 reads CASSDSLNGGPQHF. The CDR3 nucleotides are TGTGCCAGCAGCGACTCTCTGAACGGCGGGCCCCAGCATTTT.

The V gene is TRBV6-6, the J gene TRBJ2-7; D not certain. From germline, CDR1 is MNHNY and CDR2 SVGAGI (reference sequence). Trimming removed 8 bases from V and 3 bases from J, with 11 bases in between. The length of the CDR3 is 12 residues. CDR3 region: CASGLEYYEQYF. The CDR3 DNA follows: TGTGCCAGCGGTCTGGAATACTACGAGCAGTACTTC.

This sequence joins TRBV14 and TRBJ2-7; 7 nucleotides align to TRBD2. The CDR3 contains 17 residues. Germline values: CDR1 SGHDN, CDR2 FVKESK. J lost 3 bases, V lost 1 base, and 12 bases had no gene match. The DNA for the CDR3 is TGTGCCAGCAGCCAAGGGTGGGAAAGCGGGGTGGACTACGAGCAGTACTTC. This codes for CASSQGWESGVDYEQYF.

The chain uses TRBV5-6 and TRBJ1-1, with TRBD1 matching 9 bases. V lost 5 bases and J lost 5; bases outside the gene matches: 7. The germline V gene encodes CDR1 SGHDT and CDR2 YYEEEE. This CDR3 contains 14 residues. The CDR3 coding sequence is TGTGCCAGCAGTGCCGGGACAGGGATTACTGAAGCTTTCTTT. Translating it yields CASSAGTGITEAFF.

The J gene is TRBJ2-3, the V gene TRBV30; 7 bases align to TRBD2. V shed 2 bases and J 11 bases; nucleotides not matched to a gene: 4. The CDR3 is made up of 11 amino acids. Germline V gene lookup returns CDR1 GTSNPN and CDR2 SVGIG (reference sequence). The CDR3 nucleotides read TGTGCCTGGAGTAGGGCGGGGGAGCAGTATTTT. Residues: CAWSRAGEQYF.

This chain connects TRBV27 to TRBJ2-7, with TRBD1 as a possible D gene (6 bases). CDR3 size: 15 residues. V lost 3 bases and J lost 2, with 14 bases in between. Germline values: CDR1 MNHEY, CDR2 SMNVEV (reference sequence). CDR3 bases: TGTGCCAGCAGTTTGACGGCGACAGGCCCCTACGAGCAGTACTTC. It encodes CASSLTATGPYEQYF.

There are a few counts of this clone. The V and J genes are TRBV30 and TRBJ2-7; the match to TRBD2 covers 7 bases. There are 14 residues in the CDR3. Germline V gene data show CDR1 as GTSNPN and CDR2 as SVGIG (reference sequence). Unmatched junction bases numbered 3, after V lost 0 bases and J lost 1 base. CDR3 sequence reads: CAWSVGRGSYEQYF. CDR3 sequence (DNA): TGTGCCTGGAGTGTGGGGAGGGGATCCTACGAGCAGTACTTC.

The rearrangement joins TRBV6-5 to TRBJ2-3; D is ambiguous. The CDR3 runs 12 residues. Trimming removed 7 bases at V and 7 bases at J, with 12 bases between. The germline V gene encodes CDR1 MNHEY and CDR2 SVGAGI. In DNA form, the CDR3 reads TGTGCCAGCAACGCGGCGCGCCATACGCAGTATTTT. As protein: CASNAARHTQYF.

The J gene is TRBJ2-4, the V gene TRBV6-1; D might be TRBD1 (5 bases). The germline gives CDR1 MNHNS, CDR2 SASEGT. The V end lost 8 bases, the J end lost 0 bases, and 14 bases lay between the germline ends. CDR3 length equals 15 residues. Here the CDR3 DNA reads TGTGCCAGCGGGCAGGGCTTGGGAGCCAAAAACATTCAGTACTTC. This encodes CASGQGLGAKNIQYF.